The 16 T cell receptor beta chains listed next were all sequenced from one sample in a study of cytomegalovirus exposure and HLA in healthy donors. PCR used 60 Vbeta primers and 13 Jbeta primers. Libraries were prepared by immunoSEQ multiplex PCR; TCRdb keeps only in-frame clonotypes and omits some of them. The sample lists approximately 190,000 clones; about an eighth were seen once. The specimen was PBMCs. These receptors all stem from a man aged 50-59 years in good health and CMV-seropositive.

In this sample, this clone turned up a few times. The chain couples TRBV6-5 to TRBJ1-1; D possibly corresponds to TRBD1 (6 bases). This CDR3 has 13 amino acids. V dropped 2 bases and J dropped 4 bases, with 8 bases sitting between them. Germline assignment: CDR1 MNHEY and CDR2 SVGAGI. Here the CDR3 DNA reads TGTGCCAGCAGTTACCCAGGGGTCACTGAAGCTTTCTTT. It translates to CASSYPGVTEAFF.

V usage is TRBV7-2 and J usage is TRBJ1-5; D is possibly TRBD1 (5 bases). CDR1 is SGHTA, CDR2 FQGNSA, per germline. The germline V and J ends were trimmed by 5 bases and 6 bases, with 11 bases remaining between them. The CDR3 is 13 amino acids. CDR3 protein: CASSPDIVQPQHF. The CDR3 bases are TGTGCCAGCAGCCCGGACATCGTTCAGCCCCAGCATTTT.

This clone was counted only a few times. The gene calls are TRBV27 and TRBJ2-2; 9 positions agree with TRBD1. This CDR3 region has 15 residues. The germline gives CDR1 MNHEY, CDR2 SMNVEV (reference sequence). With 1 base clipped from V and 8 bases from J, the junction kept 5 bases outside the gene matches. This CDR3 is CASSLFRDRAGELFF. The DNA of the CDR3 is TGTGCCAGCAGTTTATTCCGGGACAGGGCGGGGGAGCTGTTTTTT.

The gene calls are TRBV11-3 and TRBJ2-7; 10 nucleotides align to TRBD1. The J segment lost 2 bases and the V segment lost 5 bases, leaving 6 bases of the junction unmatched. The CDR3 is made up of 15 amino acids. The V gene's germline CDR1 is SGHNT and CDR2 YENEEA. The CDR3 region is CASSPGQGGPYEQYF. CDR3 in DNA: TGTGCCAGCAGCCCCGGACAGGGGGGTCCCTACGAGCAGTACTTC.

The chain is built from TRBV7-8 and TRBJ1-4; D call uncertain. Per germline, CDR1 SGHVS and CDR2 FQNEAQ. The CDR3 totals 15 residues. V was cut by 4 bases and J by 4 bases, with 13 bases left in between. CDR3 protein: CASSSRENSNEKLFF. CDR3 in DNA: TGTGCCAGCAGCTCTCGGGAAAATAGTAATGAAAAACTGTTTTTT.

This clone turned up a few times. The rearrangement joins TRBV6-1 to TRBJ1-6; possibly TRBD1 for D (6 bases). CDR3 size: 13 residues. V was clipped by 5 bases and J by 6 bases, with 8 bases between them. Germline CDR1 MNHNS, CDR2 SASEGT. The CDR3 region is CASSTDSNSPLHF. The CDR3 DNA is TGTGCCAGCAGTACGGACAGTAATTCACCCCTCCACTTT.

The rearrangement uses TRBV30 and TRBJ1-3; D call uncertain. The length of the CDR3 is 14 residues. V was clipped by 0 bases and J by 2 bases, with 8 bases between them. In germline, CDR1 is GTSNPN, CDR2 SVGIG (reference sequence). As DNA, the CDR3 is TGTGCCTGGAGTGTAGGAGGGACTGGAAACACCATATATTTT. Its translation is CAWSVGGTGNTIYF.

This clone was seen a few times. The chain employs TRBV25-1 and TRBJ2-5; D gene ambiguous. CDR3 length: 14 residues. Per germline, CDR1 MGHDK and CDR2 SYGVNS. V was clipped by 4 bases and J by 1 base, with 10 bases between them. The chain's CDR3 is CASSALQAQETQYF. In DNA, the CDR3 is TGTGCCAGCAGTGCACTGCAGGCCCAAGAGACCCAGTACTTC. Combining the CDR3 with reference TRBV25-1 and TRBJ2-5 gives the whole variable domain EADIYQTPRYLVIGTGKKITLECSQTMGHDKMYWYQQDPGMELHLIHYSYGVNSTEKGDLSSESTVSRIRTEHFPLTLESARPSHTSQYLCASSALQAQETQYFGPGTRLLVL.

This chain uses TRBV15 with TRBJ1-2; D is perhaps TRBD1 (6 bases). CDR1 LNHNV and CDR2 YYDKDF come from the germline V gene (reference sequence). The V gene lost 0 bases and the J gene lost 2 bases, with 16 bases spanning the gap. The CDR3 has 17 amino acids. DNA for the CDR3: TGTGCCACCAGCAGAGACAGGGGAGTTAGGAGGAACTATGGCTACACCTTC. Translated, it gives CATSRDRGVRRNYGYTF.

The gene calls are TRBV29-1 and TRBJ2-7; 12 bases are shared with TRBD1. Germline trimming cut 2 bases from V and 4 bases from J; bases unmatched to any gene: 6. The CDR3 totals 15 residues. Germline V CDR1 and CDR2: SQVTM, ANQGSEA. CDR3 residues: CSVEWGQGAKYEQYF. CDR3 coding DNA: TGCAGCGTTGAATGGGGACAGGGGGCAAAATACGAGCAGTACTTC.

The chain uses TRBV5-1 and TRBJ2-3; tentative D call: TRBD2 (5 bases). The CDR3 loop spans 13 amino acids. V lost 4 bases, J lost 4 bases, and 10 bases lay in between. Germline loops: CDR1 SGHRS, CDR2 YFSETQ. The CDR3 protein is CASSGGGADTQYF. The CDR3 DNA is TGCGCCAGCAGCGGCGGAGGAGCAGATACGCAGTATTTT.

This clone was seen only a few times. This CDR3 is CASSPDGVTDTQYF. CDR3 coding DNA: TGTGCCAGCTCACCAGACGGGGTCACAGATACGCAGTATTTT. The chain uses TRBV18 and TRBJ2-3, with TRBD2 as a possible D gene (5 bases). The CDR3 contains 14 residues. The V gene's germline CDR1 is KGHSH and CDR2 LQKENI. Trimming pared 2 bases from V and 2 bases from J, leaving 8 bases between.

This clone was detected only a few times. This rearrangement joins TRBV2 to TRBJ1-1, with D maybe TRBD1 (6 bases). Trimming removed 8 bases at V and 0 bases at J, with 13 bases between. Germline CDR1 and CDR2: SNHLY and FYNNEI. This CDR3 comprises 14 residues. The CDR3 coding sequence is TGTGCCAGCCTCGACAGGAGGATGAACACTGAAGCTTTCTTT. It encodes CASLDRRMNTEAFF. Full variable domain (remainder filled in from reference TRBV2 and TRBJ1-1): EPEVTQTPSHQVTQMGQEVILRCVPISNHLYFYWYRQILGQKVEFLVSFYNNEISEKSEIFDDQFSVERPDGSNFTLKIRSTKLEDSAMYFCASLDRRMNTEAFFGQGTRLTVV.

This clone was picked up a small number of times. This chain uses TRBV6-5 with TRBJ1-5; D might be TRBD1 (6 bases). Germline loops: CDR1 MNHEY, CDR2 SVGAGI. The CDR3 is 15 residues long. Trimming removed 5 bases from V and 2 bases from J, with 13 bases in between. The CDR3 DNA reads as TGTGCCAGCAGTCCACAGGGCGGAGGCAATCAGCCCCAGCATTTT. This codes for CASSPQGGGNQPQHF.

This clone was counted a few times. The V and J genes are TRBV5-4 and TRBJ1-3, with a possible D match to TRBD1 (6 bases). The CDR3 covers 16 residues. Germline values: CDR1 SGHNT, CDR2 YYREEE (reference sequence). Trimming stripped 4 bases from V and 3 bases from J, with 17 bases between. The CDR3: CASSPAPGTFGNTIYF. Here the CDR3 DNA reads TGTGCCAGCAGCCCTGCCCCAGGGACATTTGGAAACACCATATATTTT.

Only a few counts were recorded for this clone. The rearrangement joins TRBV19 to TRBJ2-2, with 8 bases that match TRBD2. Germline V gene sequence: CDR1 LNHDA, CDR2 SQIVND (reference sequence). The CDR3 covers 16 residues. V was clipped by 3 bases and J by 4 bases; unmatched bases: 7. The CDR3 region is CASSIISGGPTGELFF. CDR3 bases: TGTGCCAGTAGTATTATTTCGGGGGGGCCCACCGGGGAGCTGTTTTTT.